A single sample gave rise to the 30 T cell receptor beta chains below, sequenced in a study of CD8 T cells in Susac syndrome (dated by TCRdb to the late 2010s). The library was built by means of the immunoSEQ multiplex PCR assay. RNA was extracted with the RNeasy kit and roughly 0.45 to 1 ug was reverse transcribed using random hexamers. TCRdb reworked the public reads: Q25 trimming with fastp, MiXCR clone assembly, productive beta chains retained. Identical CDR3 protein sequences are pooled into one entry, listed with their most common genes and DNA. In all, the sample holds around 150,000 distinct CDR3 sequences, and 94% of those were seen once. The top ten clones comprise around 0.29% of the sample. Source material: CD8+ T cells from PBMCs. These receptors all stem from a human donor in good health.

V and J are TRBV29-1 and TRBJ2-7, with 7 bases matching TRBD2. With V trimmed by 4 bases and J by 4 bases, 7 bases remained unmatched. The CDR3 runs 13 residues. Germline V CDR1 and CDR2: SQVTM, ANQGSEA. The CDR3: CSVVGQGGYEQYF. In nucleotides, the CDR3 is TGCAGCGTTGTGGGGCAGGGAGGGTACGAGCAGTACTTC.

The rearrangement uses TRBV7-2 and TRBJ2-7, with 11 bases fitting TRBD2. J gave up 9 bases and V 5 bases, and 15 bases lay outside the gene matches. The CDR3 has 16 residues. Germline loops: CDR1 SGHTA, CDR2 FQGNSA. Here the CDR3 reads CASSPSVAGGPWGQYF. CDR3 sequence (DNA): TGTGCCAGCAGCCCCTCCGTAGCGGGAGGGCCTTGGGGGCAGTACTTC.

The chain combines TRBV24-1 with TRBJ2-1; 8 bases map to TRBD2. The CDR3 runs to 18 residues. V lost 0 bases and J lost 2; bases outside the gene matches: 8. CDR1 KGHDR and CDR2 SFDVKD come from the germline V gene. The CDR3 DNA reads TGTGCCACCAGTGATTTGCCCCCTGGGACTAGTGCCTACAATGAGCAGTTCTTC. Translating gives CATSDLPPGTSAYNEQFF.

This chain joins TRBV7-2 and TRBJ2-7; D tentatively reads TRBD1 or TRBD2 (6 bases each). The CDR3 length is 14 residues. Germline V lookup: CDR1 SGHTA, CDR2 FQGNSA. The ends were cut back, 5 bases at V and 4 bases at J, with 15 bases in the middle. CDR3 DNA sequence: TGTGCCAGCAGCACGAGGGGGGTCGGATACGAGCAGTACTTC. It codes for CASSTRGVGYEQYF.

The chain combines TRBV20-1 with TRBJ1-5; D remains ambiguous. The germline V and J ends were trimmed by 7 bases and 5 bases, with 21 bases remaining between them. CDR1 and CDR2 from the germline V gene are DFQATT and SNEGSKA (reference sequence). This CDR3 has 15 residues. The CDR3: CSGNKFTAEDQPQHF. The CDR3 DNA is TGCAGTGGTAATAAATTCACGGCGGAAGATCAGCCCCAGCATTTT.

J is TRBJ2-7 and V is TRBV5-1; no definite D call. CDR3 length: 13 residues. With 1 base removed from V and 5 bases from J, the gap between germline ends came to 10 bases. Germline V gene data show CDR1 as SGHRS and CDR2 as YFSETQ. The CDR3 region is CASSLLSPNEQYF. The CDR3 region has the DNA TGCGCCAGCAGCTTGTTGTCTCCCAACGAGCAGTACTTC.

The V and J genes are TRBV5-6 and TRBJ1-1; D remains unclear. The germline CDR1 and CDR2 sequences are SGHDT and YYEEEE. This CDR3 region has 14 residues. Trimming left V 4 bases short and J 3 bases short, with 13 bases between. The CDR3 reads CASSPPAVHTEAFF. For the CDR3, the DNA is TGTGCCAGCAGCCCGCCCGCGGTACACACTGAAGCTTTCTTT.

The chain employs TRBV15 and TRBJ1-2, with D unclear. The CDR3 consists of 13 residues. Germline CDR1 LNHNV, CDR2 YYDKDF (reference sequence). The V end was cut by 0 bases, the J end by 7 bases, with 9 bases between. The CDR3 DNA is TGTGCCACCAGCAGAGAACTTCTATTTGGCTACACCTTC. Amino acid sequence: CATSRELLFGYTF.

The V and J genes are TRBV2 and TRBJ2-7, with 12 bases matching TRBD1. V lost 6 bases and J lost 3; bases outside the gene matches: 6. Per germline, CDR1 SNHLY and CDR2 FYNNEI. The CDR3 consists of 15 residues. This CDR3 is CASSSGTGGFYEQYF. CDR3 DNA sequence: TGTGCCAGCAGCTCCGGGACAGGGGGCTTCTACGAGCAGTACTTC.

V is TRBV14 and J is TRBJ2-1; TRBD2 agrees at 8 bases. The CDR3 runs to 15 residues. The V gene end was trimmed by 3 bases and the J gene end by 9 bases; junction bases not matched to a gene: 10. Germline CDR1 reads SGHDN; CDR2 reads FVKESK. The CDR3 region has the DNA TGTGCCAGCAGCCAGGCAGCGGGAGTTTATGGTGAGCAGTTCTTC. This translates into CASSQAAGVYGEQFF.

The chain is built from TRBV3-1 and TRBJ1-2; no reliable D call. The CDR3 runs to 13 residues. V was cut by 4 bases and J by 4 bases, with 10 bases left in between. Germline CDR1 reads LGHDT; CDR2 reads YNNKEL (reference sequence). CDR3 sequence (DNA): TGTGCCAGCAGCCCCGGTCCGGGCTATGGCTACACCTTC. Its translation is CASSPGPGYGYTF. The entire variable domain, with the rest obtained from reference TRBV3-1 and TRBJ1-2, is as follows: DTAVSQTPKYLVTQMGNDKSIKCEQNLGHDTMYWYKQDSKKFLKIMFSYNNKELIINETVPNRFSPKSPDKAHLNLHINSLELGDSAVYFCASSPGPGYGYTFGSGTRLTVV.

The chain employs TRBV28 and TRBJ2-7; a possible D gene is TRBD2 (6 bases). Germline-derived CDR1 and CDR2 are MDHEN and SYDVKM. This CDR3 contains 13 residues. V gave up 3 bases and J gave up 2 bases, with 8 bases separating them. The CDR3 bases are TGTGCCAGCAGTTTTAGCGGAACCTACGAGCAGTACTTC. It specifies CASSFSGTYEQYF.

This clonotype appeared a single time. The CDR3 spells CASSQASGSSYNEQFF. The CDR3 DNA reads as TGCGCCAGCAGCCAAGCGAGCGGGAGCTCCTACAATGAGCAGTTCTTC. V and J are TRBV4-1 and TRBJ2-1, with 8 bases fitting TRBD2. Germline CDR1 is MGHRA and CDR2 is YSYEKL. The CDR3 runs to 16 residues. Trimming removed 1 base from V and 0 bases from J; junction bases left unmatched: 2.

The rearrangement joins TRBV14 to TRBJ2-5; TRBD1 is a possible D gene (6 bases). Trimming took 4 bases from V and 3 from J, leaving 21 bases between them. The CDR3 contains 17 residues. Germline V gene sequence: CDR1 SGHDN, CDR2 FVKESK. CDR3 nucleotides: TGTGCCAGCAGCCCCTACACCAGGGGCGATCTGGAAGAGACCCAGTACTTC. This codes for CASSPYTRGDLEETQYF.

The chain carries TRBV30 and TRBJ2-7, with D perhaps matching TRBD2 (6 bases). The CDR3 sequence is 14 residues long. Trimming shortened V by 2 bases and J by 2 bases, and 13 bases separated the two germline ends. CDR1 and CDR2 from the germline V gene are GTSNPN and SVGIG (reference sequence). The CDR3 DNA reads TGTGCCTGGAGTAACCGGGCGGGACCCTACGAGCAGTACTTC. Its translation: CAWSNRAGPYEQYF.

This chain connects TRBV6-6 to TRBJ2-3; D is unclear. Germline CDR1 and CDR2: MNHNY and SVGAGI (reference sequence). Deletions cut 2 bases from V and 2 bases from J, with 11 bases between. The CDR3 is 15 amino acids. The CDR3 loop is CASSYGDVTTDTQYF. The CDR3 DNA reads TGTGCCAGCAGTTACGGTGACGTCACCACAGATACGCAGTATTTT.

The chain joins TRBV5-1 to TRBJ2-4; D uncertain. Per the germline V gene, CDR1 is SGHRS and CDR2 is YFSETQ. V was pared by 8 bases and J by 3 bases, with 9 bases between. The CDR3 is 12 amino acids. The CDR3 DNA reads TGCGCCAGTGTCCCCGGCAAAAACATTCAGTACTTC. Amino acid sequence: CASVPGKNIQYF.

The genes are TRBV29-1 and TRBJ1-1; 10 bases match TRBD1. This CDR3 comprises 13 residues. Per the germline V gene, CDR1 is SQVTM and CDR2 is ANQGSEA. J gave up 6 bases and V 2 bases, and 3 bases lay outside the gene matches. The CDR3 sequence: CSVERGTGAEAFF. The CDR3 DNA is TGCAGCGTTGAACGCGGGACAGGGGCTGAAGCTTTCTTT. The complete variable domain, with remaining parts taken from reference TRBV29-1 and TRBJ1-1, reads SAVISQKPSRDICQRGTSLTIQCQVDSQVTMMFWYRQQPGQSLTLIATANQGSEATYESGFVIDKFPISRPNLTFSTLTVSNMSPEDSSIYLCSVERGTGAEAFFGQGTRLTVV.

The V and J genes are TRBV29-1 and TRBJ2-2; D uncertain. V lost 4 bases and J 1 base, leaving 7 bases between the germline ends. The CDR3 loop spans 13 amino acids. Germline CDR1 and CDR2: SQVTM and ANQGSEA. This chain's CDR3 is CSVGTENTGELFF. The CDR3, as DNA: TGCAGCGTTGGGACGGAGAACACCGGGGAGCTGTTTTTT.

The chain employs TRBV7-9 and TRBJ2-5; no clear D gene. Trimming removed 1 base at V and 1 base at J, with 4 bases between. Germline V gene sequence: CDR1 SEHNR, CDR2 FQNEAQ (reference sequence). The CDR3 runs to 13 residues. Here the CDR3 reads CASSLVSQETQYF. CDR3 nucleotides: TGTGCCAGCAGCTTAGTCAGCCAAGAGACCCAGTACTTC.

This clonotype was found a few times. The chain is built from TRBV7-2 and TRBJ2-7; D not certain. V lost 4 bases to trimming and J lost 0 bases, with 4 bases between them. Looked up from germline, CDR1 is SGHTA and CDR2 is FQGNSA. CDR3 length equals 12 residues. This chain's CDR3 is CASSSISYEQYF. CDR3 DNA sequence: TGTGCCAGCAGCTCCATCTCCTACGAGCAGTACTTC.

The J gene is TRBJ2-7, the V gene TRBV27; 11 bases are shared with TRBD2. The germline CDR1 and CDR2 sequences are MNHEY and SMNVEV (reference sequence). The V and J ends lost 6 bases and 3 bases, in that order; junction bases with no gene match: 10. The CDR3 length is 16 residues. This CDR3 reads CASRPTLLAGVYEQYF. The CDR3 region has the DNA TGTGCCAGCAGGCCCACCCTACTAGCGGGAGTCTACGAGCAGTACTTC.

This clonotype occurred a few times. The chain carries TRBV29-1 and TRBJ1-2, with D unresolved. Per the germline V gene, CDR1 is SQVTM and CDR2 is ANQGSEA. Trimming left V 3 bases short and J 3 bases short, with 5 bases between. The CDR3 is 11 residues long. In DNA form, the CDR3 reads TGCAGCGTTGAGGATCACTATGGCTACACCTTC. Its translation is CSVEDHYGYTF.

The chain carries TRBV5-4 and TRBJ2-1, with TRBD1 matching 10 bases. The CDR3 runs 15 residues. The V gene's germline CDR1 is SGHNT and CDR2 YYREEE (reference sequence). J was trimmed by 3 bases and V by 4 bases; bases with no gene match: 4. The CDR3 nucleotides are TGTGCCAGCAGCGGGGACAGGGGACTCTACAATGAGCAGTTCTTC. Translating it yields CASSGDRGLYNEQFF.

The rearrangement links TRBV27 to TRBJ1-3; D remains unclear. Germline values: CDR1 MNHEY, CDR2 SMNVEV (reference sequence). The ends were cut back, 2 bases at V and 4 bases at J, with 12 bases in the middle. This CDR3 contains 15 residues. As DNA, the CDR3 is TGTGCCAGCAGTTTACAGGCCGGGTACGGAAACACCATATATTTT. This codes for CASSLQAGYGNTIYF.

CDR3 DNA sequence: TGTGCCAGCAGCCCAAGGGACCCGCGACGGTCTAATGAGCAGTTCTTC. Its protein product is CASSPRDPRRSNEQFF. The chain recombines TRBV3-1 with TRBJ2-1; possibly TRBD1 or TRBD2 for D (5 bases each). Germline V CDR1 and CDR2: LGHDT, YNNKEL (reference sequence). V lost 4 bases to trimming and J lost 7 bases, with 20 bases between them. The CDR3 extends over 16 amino acids.

This chain connects TRBV27 to TRBJ1-2; 10 bases agree with TRBD1. The CDR3 covers 15 residues. From germline, CDR1 is MNHEY and CDR2 SMNVEV (reference sequence). After removal of 5 bases from V and 2 bases from J, the junction contained 5 bases not matched to a gene. The CDR3 region is CASSPRTGGNYGYTF. For the CDR3, the DNA is TGTGCCAGCAGTCCGCGGACAGGGGGGAACTATGGCTACACCTTC.

The rearrangement links TRBV5-1 to TRBJ2-1, with 9 bases lining up with TRBD1. Germline V CDR1 and CDR2: SGHRS, YFSETQ. The CDR3 consists of 15 residues. Unmatched junction bases numbered 11, after V lost 4 bases and J lost 9 bases. The DNA of the CDR3 is TGCGCCAGCAGCCCCCGGACAGGGGTTGATCTTGAGCAGTTCTTC. Translation: CASSPRTGVDLEQFF.

The V and J genes are TRBV7-9 and TRBJ2-1; D is uncertain. V lost 3 bases to trimming and J lost 0 bases, with 9 bases between them. Germline loops: CDR1 SEHNR, CDR2 FQNEAQ (reference sequence). CDR3 size: 15 residues. The CDR3 sequence is CASSLVASSYNEQFF. In DNA, the CDR3 is TGTGCCAGCAGCTTGGTCGCGAGCTCCTACAATGAGCAGTTCTTC.

V is TRBV20-1 and J is TRBJ2-7, with TRBD2 matching 7 bases. Trimming at V came to 6 bases and at J to 0 bases, leaving 8 bases not matched to a gene. CDR1 DFQATT and CDR2 SNEGSKA come from the germline V gene (reference sequence). The CDR3 has 14 amino acids. The CDR3 loop reads CSATTLAASYEQYF. The CDR3 coding sequence is TGCAGTGCCACCACCCTAGCGGCCTCCTACGAGCAGTACTTC.